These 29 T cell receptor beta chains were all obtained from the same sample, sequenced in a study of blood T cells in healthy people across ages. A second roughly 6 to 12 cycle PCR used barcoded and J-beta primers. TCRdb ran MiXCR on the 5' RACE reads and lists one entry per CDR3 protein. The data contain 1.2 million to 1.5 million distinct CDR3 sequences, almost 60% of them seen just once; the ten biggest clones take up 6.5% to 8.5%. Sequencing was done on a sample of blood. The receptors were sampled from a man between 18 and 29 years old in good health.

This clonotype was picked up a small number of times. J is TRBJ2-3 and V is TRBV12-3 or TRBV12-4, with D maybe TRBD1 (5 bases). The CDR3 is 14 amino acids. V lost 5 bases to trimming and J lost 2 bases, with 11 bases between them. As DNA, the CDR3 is TGTGCCAGCAGTCGGACATCTGACACAGATACGCAGTATTTT. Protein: CASSRTSDTDTQYF.

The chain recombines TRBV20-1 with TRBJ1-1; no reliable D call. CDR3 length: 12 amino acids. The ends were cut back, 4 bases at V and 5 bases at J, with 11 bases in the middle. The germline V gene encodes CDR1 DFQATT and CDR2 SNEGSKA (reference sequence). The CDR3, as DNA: TGCAGTGCTACCGACTTGGGGACTGAAGCTTTCTTT. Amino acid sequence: CSATDLGTEAFF.

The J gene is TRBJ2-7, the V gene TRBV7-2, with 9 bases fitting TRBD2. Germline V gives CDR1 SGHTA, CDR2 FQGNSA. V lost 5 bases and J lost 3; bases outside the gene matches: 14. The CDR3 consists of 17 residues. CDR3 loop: CASSPTGPSGMGYEQYF. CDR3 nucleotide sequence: TGTGCCAGCAGCCCGACCGGGCCTAGCGGGATGGGCTACGAGCAGTACTTC.

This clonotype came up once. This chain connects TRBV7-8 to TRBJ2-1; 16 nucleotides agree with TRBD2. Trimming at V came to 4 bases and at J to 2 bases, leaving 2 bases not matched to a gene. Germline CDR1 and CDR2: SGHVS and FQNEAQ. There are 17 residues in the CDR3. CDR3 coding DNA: TGTGCCAGCAGCTCCGGGACTAGCGGGGGGGCCTACAATGAGCAGTTCTTC. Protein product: CASSSGTSGGAYNEQFF.

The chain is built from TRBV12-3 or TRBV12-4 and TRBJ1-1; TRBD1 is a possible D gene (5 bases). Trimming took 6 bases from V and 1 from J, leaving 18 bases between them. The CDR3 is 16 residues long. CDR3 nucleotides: TGTGCCAGCAGCCTCACGGGGGGGTTTGGGAACACTGAAGCTTTCTTT. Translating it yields CASSLTGGFGNTEAFF.

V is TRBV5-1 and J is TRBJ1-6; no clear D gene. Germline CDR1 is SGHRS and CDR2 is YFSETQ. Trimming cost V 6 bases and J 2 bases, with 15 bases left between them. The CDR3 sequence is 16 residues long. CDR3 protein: CASKRGDLTYNSPLHF. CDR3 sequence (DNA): TGCGCCAGCAAGCGGGGAGATTTGACCTATAATTCACCCCTCCACTTT.

CDR3 loop: CASRPIVVGERARKLFF. For the CDR3, the DNA is TGTGCCAGCAGGCCTATAGTAGTCGGAGAGCGCGCGAGAAAACTGTTTTTT. V gene TRBV28 combines with J gene TRBJ1-4, with D hard to call. Trimming cost V 6 bases and J 10 bases, with 27 bases left between them. There are 17 residues in the CDR3. The germline CDR1 and CDR2 sequences are MDHEN and SYDVKM. Supplemented by reference TRBV28 and TRBJ1-4, the full variable domain reads DVKVTQSSRYLVKRTGEKVFLECVQDMDHENMFWYRQDPGLGLRLIYFSYDVKMKEKGDIPEGYSVSREKKERFSLILESASTNQTSMYLCASRPIVVGERARKLFFGSGTQLSVL.

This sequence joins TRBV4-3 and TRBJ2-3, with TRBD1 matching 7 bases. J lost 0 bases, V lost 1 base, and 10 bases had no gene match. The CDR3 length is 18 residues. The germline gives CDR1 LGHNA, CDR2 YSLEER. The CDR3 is CASSQVEGALSSTDTQYF. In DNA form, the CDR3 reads TGCGCCAGCAGCCAAGTCGAGGGGGCTCTCTCTAGCACAGATACGCAGTATTTT.

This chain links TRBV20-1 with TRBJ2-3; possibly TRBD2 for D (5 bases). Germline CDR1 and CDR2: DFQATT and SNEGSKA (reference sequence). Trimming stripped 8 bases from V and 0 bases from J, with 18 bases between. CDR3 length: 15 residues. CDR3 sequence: CSPSLLRTSTDTQYF. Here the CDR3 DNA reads TGCAGTCCGTCACTCCTGCGGACTAGCACAGATACGCAGTATTTT.

CDR3 in amino acids: CASSPMTGGLPEAFF. The CDR3 DNA sequence: TGTGCCAGTAGCCCAATGACAGGGGGTCTCCCAGAAGCTTTCTTT. The chain has TRBV19 and TRBJ1-1; 9 bases are shared with TRBD1. CDR3 length: 15 residues. Trimming removed 6 bases from V and 8 bases from J; junction bases left unmatched: 13. Germline V gene lookup returns CDR1 LNHDA and CDR2 SQIVND (reference sequence).

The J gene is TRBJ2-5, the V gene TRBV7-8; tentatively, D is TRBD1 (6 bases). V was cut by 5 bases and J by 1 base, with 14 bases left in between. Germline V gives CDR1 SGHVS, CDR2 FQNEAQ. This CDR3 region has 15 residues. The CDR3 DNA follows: TGTGCCAGCAGCCTGCCGGGACACCGCCAAGAGACCCAGTACTTC. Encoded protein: CASSLPGHRQETQYF.

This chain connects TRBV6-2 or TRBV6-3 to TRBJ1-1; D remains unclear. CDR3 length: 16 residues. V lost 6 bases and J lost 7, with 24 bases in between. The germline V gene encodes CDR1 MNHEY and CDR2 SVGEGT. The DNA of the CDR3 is TGTGCCAGCAGAGACACGAGACAAGGACGAGGGCGTGAAGCTTTCTTT. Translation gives CASRDTRQGRGREAFF.

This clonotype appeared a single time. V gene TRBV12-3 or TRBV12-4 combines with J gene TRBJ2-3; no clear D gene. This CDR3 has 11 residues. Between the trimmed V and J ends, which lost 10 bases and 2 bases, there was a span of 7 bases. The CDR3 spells CAIRYTDTQYF. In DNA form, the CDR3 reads TGTGCCATCCGATACACAGATACGCAGTATTTT.

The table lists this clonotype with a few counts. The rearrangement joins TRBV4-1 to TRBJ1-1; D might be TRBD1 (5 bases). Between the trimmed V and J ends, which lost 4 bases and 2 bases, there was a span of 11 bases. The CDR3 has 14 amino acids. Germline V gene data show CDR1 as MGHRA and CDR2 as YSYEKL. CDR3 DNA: TGCGCCAGCAGCCGGGACCTCTTAAACACTGAAGCTTTCTTT. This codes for CASSRDLLNTEAFF.

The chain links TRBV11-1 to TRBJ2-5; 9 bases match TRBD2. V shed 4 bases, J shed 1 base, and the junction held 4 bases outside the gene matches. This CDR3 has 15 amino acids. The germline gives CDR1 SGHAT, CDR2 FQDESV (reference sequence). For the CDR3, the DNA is TGTGCCAGCAGCTCGAGCGGGGGGTTCCAAGAGACCCAGTACTTC. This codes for CASSSSGGFQETQYF.

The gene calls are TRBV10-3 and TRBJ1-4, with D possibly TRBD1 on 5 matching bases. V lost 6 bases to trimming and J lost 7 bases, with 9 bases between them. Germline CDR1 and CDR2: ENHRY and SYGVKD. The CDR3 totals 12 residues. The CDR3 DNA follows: TGTGCCATCAGGGGGGACGGTGAAAAACTGTTTTTT. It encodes CAIRGDGEKLFF.

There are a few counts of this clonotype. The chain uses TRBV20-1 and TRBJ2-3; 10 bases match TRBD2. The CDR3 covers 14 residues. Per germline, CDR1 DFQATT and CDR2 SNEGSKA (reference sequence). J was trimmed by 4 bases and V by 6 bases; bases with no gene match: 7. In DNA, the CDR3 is TGCAGTGCCGCTAGCGGGAGTGGGTCAGATACGCAGTATTTT. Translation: CSAASGSGSDTQYF.

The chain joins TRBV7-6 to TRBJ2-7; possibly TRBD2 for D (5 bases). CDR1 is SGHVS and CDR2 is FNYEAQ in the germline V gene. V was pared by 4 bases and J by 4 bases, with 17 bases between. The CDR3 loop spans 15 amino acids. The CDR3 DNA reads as TGTGCCAGCAGCTACTTAGAGGGAGAAGGTTACGAGCAGTACTTC. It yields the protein CASSYLEGEGYEQYF.

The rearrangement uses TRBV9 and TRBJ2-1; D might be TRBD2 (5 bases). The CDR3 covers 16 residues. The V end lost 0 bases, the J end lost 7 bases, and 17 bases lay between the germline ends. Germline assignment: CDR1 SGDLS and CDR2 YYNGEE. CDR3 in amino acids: CASSVDSSASGNEQFF. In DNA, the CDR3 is TGTGCCAGCAGCGTAGACAGTAGCGCGTCTGGGAATGAGCAGTTCTTC.

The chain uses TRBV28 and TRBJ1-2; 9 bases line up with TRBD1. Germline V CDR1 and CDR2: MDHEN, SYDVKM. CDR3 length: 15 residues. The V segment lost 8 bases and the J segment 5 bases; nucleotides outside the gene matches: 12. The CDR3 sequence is CASRFYPDRGYGYTF. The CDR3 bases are TGTGCCAGCCGATTTTACCCCGACAGGGGGTATGGCTACACCTTC.

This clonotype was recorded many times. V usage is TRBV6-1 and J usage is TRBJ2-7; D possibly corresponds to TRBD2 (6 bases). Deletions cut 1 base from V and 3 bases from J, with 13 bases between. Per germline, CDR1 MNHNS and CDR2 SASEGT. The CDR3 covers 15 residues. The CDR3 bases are TGTGCCAGCAGTGAAGAGGCTAGCGAATACTACGAGCAGTACTTC. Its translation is CASSEEASEYYEQYF.

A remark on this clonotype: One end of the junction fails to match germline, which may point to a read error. Here the CDR3 reads CASILGQPSPPLHF. The CDR3, as DNA: TGTGCCAGCATCTTAGGGCAGCCTTCACCACCCCTCCACTTT. This sequence joins TRBV7-9 and TRBJ1-6; no reliable D call. The CDR3 is made up of 14 amino acids. From germline, CDR1 is SEHNR and CDR2 FQNEAQ (reference sequence).

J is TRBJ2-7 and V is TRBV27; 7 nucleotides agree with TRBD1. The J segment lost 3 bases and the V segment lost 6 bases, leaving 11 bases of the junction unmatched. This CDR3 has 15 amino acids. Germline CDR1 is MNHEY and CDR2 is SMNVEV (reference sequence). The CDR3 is CASRHSADRVYEQYF. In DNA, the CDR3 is TGTGCCAGCAGGCATTCCGCCGACAGGGTCTACGAGCAGTACTTC.

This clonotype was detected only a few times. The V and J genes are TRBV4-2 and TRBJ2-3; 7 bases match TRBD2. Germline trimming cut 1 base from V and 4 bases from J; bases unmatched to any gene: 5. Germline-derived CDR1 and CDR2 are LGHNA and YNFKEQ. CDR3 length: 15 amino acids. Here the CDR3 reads CASSQGGLGADTQYF. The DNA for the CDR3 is TGTGCCAGCAGCCAAGGTGGACTAGGGGCAGATACGCAGTATTTT.

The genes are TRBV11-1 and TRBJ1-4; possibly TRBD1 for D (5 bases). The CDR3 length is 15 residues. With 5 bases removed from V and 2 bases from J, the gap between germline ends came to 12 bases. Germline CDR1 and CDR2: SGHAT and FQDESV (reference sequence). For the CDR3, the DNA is TGTGCCAGCAGCCCATGGGGGAGTACTAATGAAAAACTGTTTTTT. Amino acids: CASSPWGSTNEKLFF.

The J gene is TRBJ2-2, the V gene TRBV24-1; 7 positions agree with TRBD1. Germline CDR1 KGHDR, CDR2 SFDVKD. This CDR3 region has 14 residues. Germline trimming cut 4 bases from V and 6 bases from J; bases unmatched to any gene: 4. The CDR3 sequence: CATSDIGTAGELFF. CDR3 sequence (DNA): TGTGCCACCAGTGACATCGGGACAGCCGGGGAGCTGTTTTTT.

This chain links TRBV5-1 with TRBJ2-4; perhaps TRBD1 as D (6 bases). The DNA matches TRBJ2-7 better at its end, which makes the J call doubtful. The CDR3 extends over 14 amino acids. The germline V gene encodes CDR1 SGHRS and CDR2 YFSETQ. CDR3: CASSFRQDGYEQYF. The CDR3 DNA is TGCGCCAGCAGCTTCCGACAGGATGGGTACGAGCAGTACTTC.

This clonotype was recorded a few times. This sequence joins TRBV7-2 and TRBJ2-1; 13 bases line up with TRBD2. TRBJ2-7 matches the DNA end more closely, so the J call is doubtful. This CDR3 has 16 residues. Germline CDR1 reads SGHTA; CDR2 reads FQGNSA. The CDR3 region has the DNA TGTGCCAGCAGCCCCCAAGTGACTAGCGGGAGGAATGAGCAGTACTTC. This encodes CASSPQVTSGRNEQYF.

The CDR3 nucleotides are TGCAGCGCCCGGGGACGGGGAAATGAGCAGTTCTTC. This translates into CSARGRGNEQFF. The chain recombines TRBV29-1 with TRBJ2-1, with D perhaps given as TRBD1 or TRBD2 (5 bases each). The germline V and J ends were trimmed by 7 bases and 7 bases, with 14 bases remaining between them. Looked up from germline, CDR1 is SQVTM and CDR2 is ANQGSEA. This CDR3 has 12 amino acids.